One sample yielded the 17 T cell receptor beta chains listed below, sequenced in a study of T cell changes during pregnancy in multiple sclerosis. Libraries were prepared by immunoSEQ multiplex PCR; TCRdb keeps only in-frame clonotypes and omits some of them. Among tens of thousands of clones listed, 80% to 95% were seen once. Source: peripheral blood, taken in the first trimester of pregnancy. Source of these receptors: a female donor with multiple sclerosis, enrolled in a pregnancy study.

V is TRBV4-3 and J is TRBJ2-1, with D tentatively TRBD2 (6 bases). V shed 4 bases and J shed 8 bases, with 6 bases lying between them. The CDR3 extends over 11 amino acids. Germline V gene data show CDR1 as LGHNA and CDR2 as YSLEER. CDR3 nucleotides: TGCGCCAGCAGCCGCGGGGATGAGCAGTTCTTC. The encoded protein is CASSRGDEQFF.

This sequence joins TRBV4-3 and TRBJ2-7; possible D gene TRBD2, 5 bases. The V gene's germline CDR1 is LGHNA and CDR2 YSLEER. The CDR3 runs to 14 residues. V gave up 1 base and J gave up 0 bases, with 7 bases separating them. This chain's CDR3 is CASSQAGNSYEQYF. The CDR3 DNA follows: TGCGCCAGCAGCCAAGCCGGGAACTCCTACGAGCAGTACTTC.

The chain couples TRBV27 to TRBJ2-5; no clear D. The germline gives CDR1 MNHEY, CDR2 SMNVEV (reference sequence). CDR3 length: 13 amino acids. V was shortened by 6 bases and J by 1 base, with 9 bases between the two germline ends. The DNA of the CDR3 is TGTGCCAGCAGCAATAACTTCCAAGAGACCCAGTACTTC. It specifies CASSNNFQETQYF.

The V gene is TRBV7-8, the J gene TRBJ2-1; the D gene is possibly TRBD2 (6 bases). Per the germline V gene, CDR1 is SGHVS and CDR2 is FQNEAQ. The CDR3 sequence is 17 residues long. Trimming took 4 bases from V and 0 from J, leaving 16 bases between them. This CDR3 reads CASSSTLAQSSYNEQFF. DNA of the CDR3: TGTGCCAGCAGCTCAACTCTAGCGCAGAGCTCCTACAATGAGCAGTTCTTC.

The V gene is TRBV7-2, the J gene TRBJ2-7, with TRBD1 matching over 8 bases. This CDR3 contains 15 residues. J gave up 0 bases and V 4 bases, and 5 bases lay outside the gene matches. Germline lookup yields CDR1 SGHTA and CDR2 FQGNSA. This chain's CDR3 is CASSYPGTGSYEQYF. The DNA for the CDR3 is TGTGCCAGCAGCTATCCCGGGACAGGCTCCTACGAGCAGTACTTC.

The chain has TRBV5-6 and TRBJ1-2; no firm D call. Trimming stripped 4 bases from V and 2 bases from J, with 15 bases between. The germline V gene encodes CDR1 SGHDT and CDR2 YYEEEE. This CDR3 has 15 amino acids. CDR3 region: CASSPAGRPNYGYTF. CDR3 nucleotide sequence: TGTGCCAGCAGCCCGGCAGGTCGGCCCAACTATGGCTACACCTTC.

The chain carries TRBV9 and TRBJ1-5; no clear D. The V end lost 0 bases, the J end lost 5 bases, and 6 bases lay between the germline ends. Germline CDR1 SGDLS, CDR2 YYNGEE. This CDR3 has 13 amino acids. The CDR3 DNA sequence: TGTGCCAGCAGCGTAGGGGCTCATCAGCCCCAGCATTTT. Its translation: CASSVGAHQPQHF. Full variable domain (rest looked up from reference TRBV9 and TRBJ1-5): DSGVTQTPKHLITATGQRVTLRCSPRSGDLSVYWYQQSLDQGLQFLIQYYNGEERAKGNILERFSAQQFPDLHSELNLSSLELGDSALYFCASSVGAHQPQHFGDGTRLSIL.

This chain's CDR3 is CASSQDGDTRGETQYF. The CDR3 region has the DNA TGCGCCAGCAGCCAAGATGGAGATACTAGAGGAGAGACCCAGTACTTC. J is TRBJ2-5 and V is TRBV4-1, with D tentatively TRBD2 (5 bases). V gave up 0 bases and J gave up 4 bases, with 15 bases separating them. CDR1 MGHRA and CDR2 YSYEKL come from the germline V gene. CDR3 length equals 16 residues.

V is TRBV5-6 and J is TRBJ2-5, with 9 bases that match TRBD1. CDR3 length: 16 residues. Trimming removed 3 bases from V and 7 bases from J; junction bases left unmatched: 13. Germline-derived CDR1 and CDR2 are SGHDT and YYEEEE. In DNA, the CDR3 is TGTGCCAGCAGCTCCGAAACCGGACAGGGGTTGGTGACCCAGTACTTC. Translated, it gives CASSSETGQGLVTQYF.

This chain joins TRBV7-2 and TRBJ1-5, with D perhaps matching TRBD1 (5 bases). The CDR3 sequence is 15 residues long. Germline-derived CDR1 and CDR2 are SGHTA and FQGNSA. Trimming cost V 1 base and J 5 bases, with 12 bases left between them. CDR3 region: CASSLGGPTYQPQHF. In DNA form, the CDR3 reads TGTGCCAGCAGCTTAGGGGGCCCTACATATCAGCCCCAGCATTTT.

The genes are TRBV4-3 and TRBJ1-2; TRBD1 is a possible D gene (5 bases). The V gene lost 4 bases and the J gene lost 1 base, with 10 bases spanning the gap. This CDR3 is built from 14 residues. CDR1 is LGHNA and CDR2 is YSLEER in the germline V gene. The CDR3, as DNA: TGCGCCAGCAGCCCGGGGGGGGGTAACTATGGCTACACCTTC. Translation: CASSPGGGNYGYTF.

The CDR3 region is CASSISGGSYNEQFF. The CDR3, as DNA: TGTGCCAGTAGTATTAGCGGGGGATCCTACAATGAGCAGTTCTTC. V usage is TRBV19 and J usage is TRBJ2-1, with 9 nucleotides matching TRBD2. CDR3 length: 15 residues. V lost 3 bases to trimming and J lost 1 base; unmatched junction nucleotides: 1. Germline assignment: CDR1 LNHDA and CDR2 SQIVND (reference sequence).

The chain combines TRBV18 with TRBJ1-1; D gene uncertain. Trimming removed 1 base from V and 2 bases from J, with 8 bases in between. Germline-derived CDR1 and CDR2 are KGHSH and LQKENI. CDR3 length equals 14 residues. The CDR3 coding sequence is TGTGCCAGCTCACCACTTGGGCAAAACACTGAAGCTTTCTTT. Its translation is CASSPLGQNTEAFF.

The chain has TRBV27 and TRBJ2-2, with D hard to call. CDR1 is MNHEY, CDR2 SMNVEV, per germline (reference sequence). This CDR3 region has 14 residues. V was trimmed by 6 bases and J by 3 bases, leaving 11 bases between them. The CDR3 region is CASSIDWYTGELFF. DNA of the CDR3: TGTGCCAGCAGCATCGACTGGTACACCGGGGAGCTGTTTTTT.

CDR3 residues: CASSNPGTNAGTQYF. CDR3 DNA: TGTGCCAGTAGTAATCCCGGGACTAACGCCGGGACCCAGTACTTC. The chain uses TRBV19 and TRBJ2-5; 7 nucleotides align to TRBD2. Germline V gives CDR1 LNHDA, CDR2 SQIVND (reference sequence). The V gene end was trimmed by 4 bases and the J gene end by 7 bases; junction bases not matched to a gene: 12. The CDR3 contains 15 residues.

The V gene is TRBV18, the J gene TRBJ2-7, with 7 positions matching TRBD1. CDR1 is KGHSH, CDR2 LQKENI, per germline. The CDR3 extends over 15 amino acids. V dropped 4 bases and J dropped 2; count of bases not matched to a gene: 8. The CDR3 sequence is CASSQTGTVTYEQYF. DNA of the CDR3: TGTGCCAGCTCACAGACTGGGACAGTTACCTACGAGCAGTACTTC.

The chain has TRBV9 and TRBJ2-7; D is perhaps TRBD2 (6 bases). The germline V and J ends were trimmed by 0 bases and 3 bases, with 13 bases remaining between them. Per germline, CDR1 SGDLS and CDR2 YYNGEE. The CDR3 is 15 residues long. The CDR3 is CASSVGGTVNYEQYF. The CDR3 DNA follows: TGTGCCAGCAGCGTAGGCGGGACGGTGAACTACGAGCAGTACTTC. The whole variable domain, filled in from reference TRBV9 and TRBJ2-7, reads DSGVTQTPKHLITATGQRVTLRCSPRSGDLSVYWYQQSLDQGLQFLIQYYNGEERAKGNILERFSAQQFPDLHSELNLSSLELGDSALYFCASSVGGTVNYEQYFGPGTRLTVT.